This T cell receptor beta chain was captured in a study of T cell responses to AZD1222 COVID-19 vaccine. The CDR3 extends over 15 amino acids. Germline assignment: CDR1 SGHRS and CDR2 YFSETQ. V was cut by 0 bases and J by 2 bases, with 12 bases left in between. Sequencing used immunoSEQ multiplex PCR; TCRdb keeps in-frame clones, though not all of them. The sample has about 82,000 clones; roughly 90% are singletons. This clone has a handful of counts. This sequence joins TRBV5-1 and TRBJ2-7; D unclear. The TCR comes from an adult in good health. The sequencing used peripheral blood, collected on day 0 of AZD1222 vaccination. The CDR3 DNA is TGCGCCAGCAGCTTGGCGATGGGCCAGACCTACGAGCAGTACTTC. This encodes CASSLAMGQTYEQYF. The full variable domain, its missing parts supplied by reference TRBV5-1 and TRBJ2-7, is KAGVTQTPRYLIKTRGQQVTLSCSPISGHRSVSWYQQTPGQGLQFLFEYFSETQRNKGNFPGRFSGRQFSNSRSEMNVSTLELGDSALYLCASSLAMGQTYEQYFGPGTRLTVT.